The 28 T cell receptor beta chains in this list originate from one sample, sequenced in a study of T cell repertoires in cytomegalovirus infection. TCRdb called the reads again in MiXCR, with one record for every CDR3 protein. The profile shows about 920,000 distinct CDR3 sequences, 31% of them singletons. Which antigens these TCRs recognize remains unknown. The sample was cultured CD8+ T cells from PBMCs, taken from culture after CMV antigen stimulation. The receptors were gathered from a human donor in good health (CMV status not recorded). Some clones in this sample may be carry-over from other donors' samples.

The gene calls are TRBV20-1 and TRBJ1-5; no clear D. Trimming shortened V by 5 bases and J by 3 bases, and 14 bases separated the two germline ends. Germline V CDR1 and CDR2: DFQATT, SNEGSKA (reference sequence). The CDR3 length is 14 residues. The CDR3 here is CSADNQVINQPQHF. CDR3 DNA: TGCAGTGCTGACAATCAGGTGATCAATCAGCCCCAGCATTTT.

The sample holds many counts of this clonotype. V gene TRBV7-8 combines with J gene TRBJ2-7, with D maybe TRBD2 (5 bases). CDR3 length equals 19 residues. Trimming shortened V by 2 bases and J by 6 bases, and 29 bases separated the two germline ends. The V gene's germline CDR1 is SGHVS and CDR2 FQNEAQ. CDR3 protein: CASSLWRLPTEVGQGEQYF. In DNA, the CDR3 is TGTGCCAGCAGCTTATGGCGTCTTCCCACGGAGGTGGGCCAAGGCGAGCAGTACTTC.

This clonotype has just a few counts. The genes are TRBV4-3 and TRBJ1-6, with 7 bases that match TRBD1. The CDR3 is made up of 16 amino acids. The germline V gene has CDR1 LGHNA and CDR2 YSLEER. After removal of 1 base from V and 8 bases from J, the junction contained 8 bases not matched to a gene. In DNA form, the CDR3 reads TGCGCCAGCAGCCAAGCGCCGGGACAGTCACATTCACCCCTCCACTTT. Translation gives CASSQAPGQSHSPLHF.

The chain has TRBV12-5 and TRBJ2-5; D is uncertain. Trimming took off 11 bases at V and 3 bases at J, with 13 bases between the two ends. The CDR3 is made up of 12 amino acids. Germline V gene lookup returns CDR1 LGHNT and CDR2 FRNRAP. The CDR3 nucleotides are TGTGCTGTCGGAGAGAACAAAGAGACCCAGTACTTC. Protein product: CAVGENKETQYF. Full variable domain (remainder filled in from reference TRBV12-5 and TRBJ2-5): DARVTQTPRHKVTEMGQEVTMRCQPILGHNTVFWYRQTMMQGLELLAYFRNRAPLDDSGMPKDRFSAEMPDATLATLKIQPSEPRDSAVYFCAVGENKETQYFGPGTRLLVL.

Many counts were recorded for this clonotype. The chain links TRBV6-1 to TRBJ2-7; D is possibly TRBD1 (6 bases). The CDR3 sequence is 13 residues long. Germline V CDR1 and CDR2: MNHNS, SASEGT. The ends were cut back, 6 bases at V and 2 bases at J, with 11 bases in the middle. DNA for the CDR3: TGTGCCAGCAGCCGCGGACAGACCTACGAGCAGTACTTC. This encodes CASSRGQTYEQYF.

The J gene is TRBJ2-5, the V gene TRBV27; TRBD1 might be the D (5 bases). CDR1 and CDR2 (germline): MNHEY, SMNVEV (reference sequence). The V end was cut by 2 bases, the J end by 3 bases, with 7 bases between. This CDR3 has 13 amino acids. The CDR3 nucleotides are TGTGCCAGCAGTTTAAGGACAAAAGAGACCCAGTACTTC. This codes for CASSLRTKETQYF.

V is TRBV6-2 or TRBV6-3 and J is TRBJ2-3; the D gene is possibly TRBD1 (6 bases). The CDR3 loop spans 15 amino acids. Germline lookup yields CDR1 MNHEY and CDR2 SVGEGT. Trimming took 0 bases from V and 5 from J, leaving 12 bases between them. The CDR3 sequence: CASSYSQGIIDTQYF. CDR3 bases: TGTGCCAGCAGTTACTCGCAGGGGATAATAGATACGCAGTATTTT.

The CDR3 reads CASTIGGPTDTQYF. The CDR3 DNA reads as TGTGCCAGCACTATTGGGGGGCCCACAGATACGCAGTATTTT. V gene TRBV7-8 combines with J gene TRBJ2-3; possibly TRBD1 or TRBD2 for D (6 bases each). Trimming removed 7 bases from V and 2 bases from J, with 13 bases in between. CDR1 SGHVS and CDR2 FQNEAQ come from the germline V gene. The CDR3 consists of 14 residues. Full variable domain (rest looked up from reference TRBV7-8 and TRBJ2-3): GAGVSQSPRYKVAKRGQDVALRCDPISGHVSLFWYQQALGQGPEFLTYFQNEAQLDKSGLPSDRFFAERPEGSVSTLKIQRTQQEDSAVYLCASTIGGPTDTQYFGPGTRLTVL.

This clonotype was seen a few times. V usage is TRBV7-6 and J usage is TRBJ2-7; D ambiguous. CDR1 SGHVS and CDR2 FNYEAQ come from the germline V gene. This CDR3 has 11 residues. The ends were cut back, 6 bases at V and 3 bases at J, with 6 bases in the middle. The CDR3: CASRSNYEQYF. The DNA for the CDR3 is TGTGCCAGCAGATCGAACTACGAGCAGTACTTC. Filled out from reference TRBV7-6 and TRBJ2-7, the complete variable domain reads GAGVSQSPRYKVTKRGQDVALRCDPISGHVSLYWYRQALGQGPEFLTYFNYEAQQDKSGLPNDRFSAERPEGSISTLTIQRTEQRDSAMYRCASRSNYEQYFGPGTRLTVT.

This clonotype appeared a few times. The chain carries TRBV5-4 and TRBJ2-7; D might be TRBD1 or TRBD2, each matching 7 bases. This CDR3 has 14 amino acids. The germline V and J ends were trimmed by 0 bases and 5 bases, with 12 bases remaining between them. Germline V lookup: CDR1 SGHNT, CDR2 YYREEE (reference sequence). The CDR3 sequence: CASSLEPGGDEQYF. Written as DNA, the CDR3 is TGTGCCAGCAGCTTGGAACCAGGGGGGGACGAGCAGTACTTC. Full variable domain (missing parts from reference TRBV5-4 and TRBJ2-7): ETGVTQSPTHLIKTRGQQVTLRCSSQSGHNTVSWYQQALGQGPQFIFQYYREEENGRGNFPPRFSGLQFPNYSSELNVNALELDDSALYLCASSLEPGGDEQYFGPGTRLTVT.

The rearrangement links TRBV7-9 to TRBJ1-5; D gene unclear. V was trimmed by 1 base and J by 3 bases, leaving 7 bases between them. Per germline, CDR1 SEHNR and CDR2 FQNEAQ (reference sequence). This CDR3 comprises 14 residues. The CDR3 DNA follows: TGTGCCAGCAGCTTAGATGGACTCAATCAGCCCCAGCATTTT. Its translation is CASSLDGLNQPQHF.

This rearrangement joins TRBV27 to TRBJ2-7; D could derive from TRBD1 or TRBD2 (5 bases each). The CDR3 spans 14 residues. CDR1 and CDR2 (germline): MNHEY, SMNVEV (reference sequence). Trimming stripped 5 bases from V and 2 bases from J, with 13 bases between. The CDR3 protein is CASSPAGDPYEQYV. The CDR3 nucleotides read TGTGCCAGCAGTCCGGCCGGGGACCCCTACGAGCAGTACGTC.

The chain recombines TRBV27 with TRBJ1-1, with D perhaps TRBD1 (5 bases). This CDR3 spans 11 amino acids. Trimming left V 6 bases short and J 5 bases short, with 7 bases between. The germline CDR1 and CDR2 sequences are MNHEY and SMNVEV (reference sequence). CDR3 DNA: TGTGCCAGCAGGACAGCGACTGAAGCTTTCTTT. It translates to CASRTATEAFF.

V gene TRBV15 combines with J gene TRBJ2-2, with a possible D match to TRBD2 (6 bases). The CDR3 contains 12 residues. V lost 3 bases and J lost 13, with 12 bases in between. CDR1 is LNHNV, CDR2 YYDKDF, per germline (reference sequence). The CDR3 sequence: CATSSGMGGLFF. The CDR3 DNA is TGTGCCACCAGCAGCGGGATGGGAGGGCTGTTTTTT.

The chain has TRBV4-1 and TRBJ1-5; D ambiguous. Germline V gene lookup returns CDR1 MGHRA and CDR2 YSYEKL. CDR3 size: 14 residues. The ends were cut back, 1 base at V and 4 bases at J, with 8 bases in the middle. The CDR3 DNA is TGCGCCAGCAGCCAAGGACCGAGTAATCAGCCCCAGCATTTT. It codes for CASSQGPSNQPQHF.

The chain employs TRBV5-8 and TRBJ1-6; D is ambiguous. This CDR3 has 13 residues. V lost 0 bases to trimming and J lost 5 bases, with 3 bases between them. CDR1 is SGHTS, CDR2 YDEGEE, per germline. CDR3 in DNA: TGTGCCAGCAGCTTGGTTGATAATTCACCCCTCCACTTT. It translates to CASSLVDNSPLHF.

This clonotype has only a few counts. The V and J genes are TRBV6-6 and TRBJ1-2, with D tentatively TRBD1 (6 bases). V was clipped by 2 bases and J by 2 bases, with 9 bases between them. CDR3 length: 14 residues. CDR1 and CDR2 (germline): MNHNY, SVGAGI (reference sequence). The CDR3 bases are TGTGCCAGCAGTTACCAACAGGGAAACTATGGCTACACCTTC. Its protein product is CASSYQQGNYGYTF.

This clonotype was counted at least ten times. The chain recombines TRBV7-8 with TRBJ2-1, with TRBD2 matching over 10 bases. The CDR3 totals 18 residues. V shed 1 base, J shed 3 bases, and the junction held 9 bases outside the gene matches. Per germline, CDR1 SGHVS and CDR2 FQNEAQ. The CDR3 region is CASSLEFSGGAFYNEQFF. The CDR3 coding sequence is TGTGCCAGCAGCTTAGAGTTCAGCGGGGGGGCCTTCTACAATGAGCAGTTCTTC.

In its sample, this clonotype was seen a few times. The chain couples TRBV7-8 to TRBJ2-3; D gene ambiguous. Germline CDR1 and CDR2: SGHVS and FQNEAQ. The germline V and J ends were trimmed by 0 bases and 3 bases, with 10 bases remaining between them. The CDR3 runs to 15 residues. The CDR3 DNA sequence: TGTGCCAGCAGCTTAGCGGGGTACATGACAGATACGCAGTATTTT. Translation: CASSLAGYMTDTQYF. Drawing the rest from reference TRBV7-8 and TRBJ2-3, the complete variable domain is GAGVSQSPRYKVAKRGQDVALRCDPISGHVSLFWYQQALGQGPEFLTYFQNEAQLDKSGLPSDRFFAERPEGSVSTLKIQRTQQEDSAVYLCASSLAGYMTDTQYFGPGTRLTVL.

This clonotype occurred a few times. V and J are TRBV7-9 and TRBJ2-3; D perhaps matches TRBD2 (5 bases). V was clipped by 10 bases and J by 3 bases, with 11 bases between them. The V gene's germline CDR1 is SEHNR and CDR2 FQNEAQ (reference sequence). The CDR3 has 12 residues. The CDR3 nucleotides are TGTGCCAAGGAGGACGGGACAGATACGCAGTATTTT. This codes for CAKEDGTDTQYF. The full variable domain, in which reference TRBV7-9 and TRBJ2-3 provide the parts outside the CDR3, is DTGVSQNPRHKITKRGQNVTFRCDPISEHNRLYWYRQTLGQGPEFLTYFQNEAQLEKSRLLSDRFSAERPKGSFSTLEIQRTEQGDSAMYLCAKEDGTDTQYFGPGTRLTVL.

The table lists this clonotype with many counts. The V and J genes are TRBV7-2 and TRBJ1-5; D ambiguous. Germline CDR1 and CDR2: SGHTA and FQGNSA. V lost 5 bases and J lost 6, with 11 bases in between. The length of the CDR3 is 13 residues. CDR3 bases: TGTGCCAGCAGCGTTGACCCGGGTCAGCCCCAGCATTTT. Residues: CASSVDPGQPQHF.

This sequence joins TRBV13 and TRBJ1-2, with a possible D match to TRBD1 (6 bases). The CDR3 runs 14 residues. V lost 5 bases to trimming and J lost 4 bases, with 14 bases between them. Germline V gene sequence: CDR1 PRHDT, CDR2 FYEKMQ (reference sequence). The CDR3 DNA sequence: TGTGCCAGCAGCGGGGGGCTAGACCCCTATGGCTACACCTTC. Its translation: CASSGGLDPYGYTF.

This clonotype occurred a few times. The chain combines TRBV6-1 with TRBJ1-5; a weak D match, TRBD1 (5 bases). Trimming stripped 7 bases from V and 0 bases from J, with 13 bases between. Germline lookup yields CDR1 MNHNS and CDR2 SASEGT. This CDR3 is built from 15 residues. In nucleotides, the CDR3 is TGTGCCAGCACCGACAGAGAATATAGCAATCAGCCCCAGCATTTT. It codes for CASTDREYSNQPQHF.

The rearrangement links TRBV6-2 or TRBV6-3 to TRBJ2-1, with D perhaps assigned TRBD1 or TRBD2 (5 bases each). Germline V gene lookup returns CDR1 MNHEY and CDR2 SVGEGT. The CDR3 contains 17 residues. Trimming left V 2 bases short and J 8 bases short, with 22 bases between. The CDR3 protein is CASSYPPGRTPGDEQFF. The CDR3 region has the DNA TGTGCCAGCAGTTACCCACCGGGACGCACCCCTGGAGATGAGCAGTTCTTC.

This chain joins TRBV6-8 and TRBJ2-5; perhaps TRBD2 as D (7 bases). This CDR3 is built from 18 residues. The germline V and J ends were trimmed by 0 bases and 5 bases, with 22 bases remaining between them. CDR1 and CDR2 (germline): MNHGY, SAAAGT. CDR3 in amino acids: CASSYSPKTGGPTETQYF. The CDR3 DNA sequence: TGTGCCAGCAGTTACTCGCCTAAAACCGGGGGGCCGACGGAGACCCAGTACTTC.

This clonotype was seen more than once but under ten times. The chain carries TRBV7-9 and TRBJ2-3; D ambiguous. CDR3 length: 13 amino acids. V lost 4 bases and J lost 8, with 13 bases in between. Germline V gene lookup returns CDR1 SEHNR and CDR2 FQNEAQ (reference sequence). CDR3 coding DNA: TGTGCCAGCAGCTCGCAACACCTGGGTACGCAGTATTTT. Its protein product is CASSSQHLGTQYF.

This chain joins TRBV7-9 and TRBJ1-2; TRBD1 agrees at 8 bases. Germline V lookup: CDR1 SEHNR, CDR2 FQNEAQ (reference sequence). CDR3 length: 15 residues. The ends lost 3 bases at V and 7 bases at J; junction bases unmatched: 10. Here the CDR3 reads CASSLGTGETSGYTF. In nucleotides, the CDR3 is TGTGCCAGCAGCTTGGGGACAGGAGAGACAAGTGGCTACACCTTC.

This clonotype was seen repeatedly, ten times or more. In DNA form, the CDR3 reads TGTGCCAGCAGCTTAGCGGCCCTCAGCTCCTATAATTCACCCCTCCACTTT. Translated: CASSLAALSSYNSPLHF. This chain connects TRBV7-8 to TRBJ1-6; no clear D gene. Germline assignment: CDR1 SGHVS and CDR2 FQNEAQ. CDR3 length equals 17 residues. The V gene lost 0 bases and the J gene lost 0 bases, with 9 bases spanning the gap.